Following are 16 T cell receptor beta chains from one sample sequenced in a study of T cell responses to AZD1222 COVID-19 vaccine. The table came from immunoSEQ multiplex PCR; TCRdb's copy has only in-frame clones and leaves some out. Of some 130,000 clones detected, roughly 92% appear once; the ten largest clones hold about 1.1%. The sample was peripheral blood, taken 28 days after the second AZD1222 dose. These receptors originate from an adult who received the AZD1222 COVID-19 vaccine.

The chain is built from TRBV19 and TRBJ2-6, with a tentative D call TRBD2 (5 bases). The CDR3 has 16 amino acids. Germline values: CDR1 LNHDA, CDR2 SQIVND (reference sequence). V was clipped by 5 bases and J by 0 bases, with 11 bases between them. This CDR3 is CASSEGLSSGANVLTF. As DNA, the CDR3 is TGTGCCAGTAGTGAGGGTTTATCCTCTGGGGCCAACGTCCTGACTTTC.

The rearrangement links TRBV29-1 to TRBJ1-1; D gene unclear. The length of the CDR3 is 12 residues. Trimming stripped 5 bases from V and 9 bases from J, with 16 bases between. From germline, CDR1 is SQVTM and CDR2 ANQGSEA. The CDR3 DNA reads as TGCAGCGTTACCTCGGGCCAGACGCAAGCTTTCTTT. It specifies CSVTSGQTQAFF. Filled out from reference TRBV29-1 and TRBJ1-1, the complete variable domain reads SAVISQKPSRDICQRGTSLTIQCQVDSQVTMMFWYRQQPGQSLTLIATANQGSEATYESGFVIDKFPISRPNLTFSTLTVSNMSPEDSSIYLCSVTSGQTQAFFGQGTRLTVV.

The chain couples TRBV5-1 to TRBJ2-1; 13 bases are a match to TRBD2. This CDR3 is 17 amino acids long. With 1 base clipped from V and 6 bases from J, the junction kept 7 bases outside the gene matches. The germline V gene has CDR1 SGHRS and CDR2 YFSETQ. CDR3 region: CASSLHGLAGDLNEQFF. DNA for the CDR3: TGCGCCAGCAGCTTGCACGGACTAGCGGGAGACCTCAATGAGCAGTTCTTC.

The chain employs TRBV7-9 and TRBJ2-3, with 10 bases aligning to TRBD1. Unmatched junction bases numbered 2, after V lost 5 bases and J lost 3 bases. The germline V gene has CDR1 SEHNR and CDR2 FQNEAQ (reference sequence). CDR3 length equals 14 residues. CDR3 sequence (DNA): TGTGCCAGCAGCCGGGACAGGGGTACAGATACGCAGTATTTT. Protein: CASSRDRGTDTQYF.

In its sample, this clone was seen once. V is TRBV24-1 and J is TRBJ1-1; D is ambiguous. V was shortened by 3 bases and J by 2 bases, with 12 bases between the two germline ends. Germline loops: CDR1 KGHDR, CDR2 SFDVKD. This CDR3 contains 15 residues. Here the CDR3 reads CATSDPRSINTEAFF. CDR3 DNA sequence: TGTGCCACCAGTGATCCCCGTTCCATTAACACTGAAGCTTTCTTT.

This clone appeared once. This sequence joins TRBV10-3 and TRBJ2-1; unclear D gene. The CDR3 covers 14 residues. The germline V gene encodes CDR1 ENHRY and CDR2 SYGVKD. The V end lost 6 bases, the J end lost 1 base, and 10 bases lay between the germline ends. The CDR3 protein is CAIRIGISYNEQFF. The CDR3 nucleotides read TGTGCCATCAGAATCGGAATATCCTACAATGAGCAGTTCTTC.

Only a few counts were recorded for this clone. The chain recombines TRBV7-2 with TRBJ2-7; D gene ambiguous. Per germline, CDR1 SGHTA and CDR2 FQGNSA. Trimming pared 1 base from V and 4 bases from J, leaving 8 bases between. The CDR3 extends over 13 amino acids. CDR3 nucleotide sequence: TGTGCCAGCAGCTTAGTCCCGGGTTACGAGCAGTACTTC. This gives the protein CASSLVPGYEQYF.

V and J are TRBV9 and TRBJ2-1; D uncertain. V was shortened by 5 bases and J by 0 bases, with 12 bases between the two germline ends. From germline, CDR1 is SGDLS and CDR2 YYNGEE. This CDR3 region has 15 residues. The chain's CDR3 is CASSRGMGSYNEQFF. The CDR3 DNA reads TGTGCCAGCAGTCGCGGAATGGGCTCCTACAATGAGCAGTTCTTC.

A remark on this clone: Additional DNA sequences in this sample encode the identical CDR3. The chain combines TRBV27 with TRBJ1-2; TRBD1 matches 10 bases. This CDR3 is built from 13 residues. The trim removed 6 bases at V and 7 bases at J, leaving 5 bases unmatched. Germline loops: CDR1 MNHEY, CDR2 SMNVEV (reference sequence). DNA for the CDR3: TGTGCCAGCAGGGGGGGGGACAGGGGTGGCTACACCTTC. It specifies CASRGGDRGGYTF.

This chain connects TRBV2 to TRBJ1-2; D perhaps matches TRBD1 (6 bases). This CDR3 region has 13 residues. V lost 4 bases and J lost 2, with 8 bases in between. CDR1 SNHLY and CDR2 FYNNEI come from the germline V gene. The CDR3 is CASSVDRNYGYTF. CDR3 coding DNA: TGTGCCAGCAGTGTGGACAGAAACTATGGCTACACCTTC.

The rearrangement links TRBV28 to TRBJ2-7, with D possibly matching TRBD2 (6 bases). Between the trimmed V and J ends, which lost 3 bases and 4 bases, there was a span of 16 bases. CDR3 size: 15 residues. The germline V gene has CDR1 MDHEN and CDR2 SYDVKM. The CDR3: CASSLEGQGGYEQYF. The CDR3 DNA reads TGTGCCAGCAGTTTGGAGGGGCAGGGTGGGTACGAGCAGTACTTC.

CDR3 in DNA: TGTGCCAGCAGCTTGTTTGGGGGTACGAACACCGGGGAGCTGTTTTTT. Protein sequence: CASSLFGGTNTGELFF. The V gene is TRBV5-8, the J gene TRBJ2-2; either TRBD1 or TRBD2 may supply D (5 bases each). This CDR3 has 16 residues. The V end was cut by 1 base, the J end by 0 bases, with 10 bases between. Germline V gene sequence: CDR1 SGHTS, CDR2 YDEGEE.

This chain joins TRBV19 and TRBJ1-5, with D unclear. The CDR3 is 16 residues long. V was clipped by 0 bases and J by 9 bases, with 18 bases between them. From germline, CDR1 is LNHDA and CDR2 SQIVND (reference sequence). The CDR3 DNA reads as TGTGCCAGTAGTATAGAAGGCTCGGGCGGGCTCCGGCCCCAGCATTTT. It encodes CASSIEGSGGLRPQHF.

V usage is TRBV19 and J usage is TRBJ2-3, with D maybe TRBD1 (6 bases). This CDR3 spans 15 amino acids. Trimming stripped 3 bases from V and 4 bases from J, with 14 bases between. Germline CDR1 is LNHDA and CDR2 is SQIVND (reference sequence). The CDR3 loop reads CASSMGVGTSDTQYF. In DNA, the CDR3 is TGTGCCAGTAGTATGGGGGTCGGGACATCAGATACGCAGTATTTT.

The chain combines TRBV2 with TRBJ1-4; 8 bases are a match to TRBD1. Germline V lookup: CDR1 SNHLY, CDR2 FYNNEI. The CDR3 runs 14 residues. The V segment lost 6 bases and the J segment 5 bases; nucleotides outside the gene matches: 5. Written as DNA, the CDR3 is TGTGCCAGCAGATCCGGGACAGGCAATGAAAAACTGTTTTTT. Residues: CASRSGTGNEKLFF.

This chain joins TRBV28 and TRBJ2-3; weak D call: TRBD2 (7 bases). The ends were cut back, 6 bases at V and 6 bases at J, with 19 bases in the middle. CDR1 and CDR2 from the germline V gene are MDHEN and SYDVKM. This CDR3 spans 15 amino acids. CDR3 bases: TGTGCCAGCAGATCCGGGGAGGGGGTGAGGGATACGCAGTATTTT. As protein: CASRSGEGVRDTQYF.